This T cell receptor (beta chain) was retrieved from a study of T cell repertoires in cytomegalovirus infection. Across the study: Evidence of both CMV infection and a matching HLA type came from public TCR beta signatures. Study-wide findings and caveats: Dominating the ex vivo response were HLA-C-restricted CMV-specific TCR beta clonotypes. Accumulated public TCR beta family frequency recognized individuals carrying CMV together with the relevant HLA.

The CDR3 spans 14 residues. Trimming shortened V by 5 bases and J by 8 bases, and 15 bases separated the two germline ends. CDR1 SEHNR and CDR2 FQNEAQ come from the germline V gene (reference sequence). TCRdb passed the reads through MiXCR, listing each CDR3 protein once. In the table there are 450,000 to 550,000 distinct CDR3 sequences, approximately 17% of which are singletons. This clonotype was seen ten or more times. Its antigen is not identified. V usage is TRBV7-9 and J usage is TRBJ1-4, with D possibly matching TRBD1 (6 bases). This TCR came from a human donor in good health (CMV status not recorded). Some clones in this sample may be carry-over from other donors' samples. Sample: CD8+ T cells from PBMCs. The CDR3 DNA is TGTGCCAGCAGCCCCGCCGGGGGGCGAGAAAAACTGTTTTTT. This encodes CASSPAGGREKLFF.